Shown below are 14 T cell receptor beta chains from a single sample sequenced in a study of OX40 agonist ivuxolimab in advanced cancers. Profiling relied on immunoSEQ multiplex PCR, and the TCRdb table lists in-frame clones only, not all of them. The sample holds tens of thousands of clones, around 93% seen once. Material: CD4+ or CD8+ T cells sorted from blood, obtained in a trial of the OX40 agonist ivuxolimab. The source of these receptors is an adult with an advanced solid tumor such as melanoma, head and neck, liver or kidney cancer.

This chain joins TRBV5-5 and TRBJ2-7; 7 positions match TRBD1. CDR1 is SGHKS, CDR2 YYEKEE, per germline (reference sequence). The CDR3 has 15 amino acids. V was pared by 0 bases and J by 1 base, with 4 bases of the junction left unmatched. The CDR3 coding sequence is TGTGCCAGCAGCTTGGTTTGGGACAGTTCCTACGAGCAGTACTTC. Translated, it gives CASSLVWDSSYEQYF.

J is TRBJ2-1 and V is TRBV7-6; 9 positions match TRBD2. Trimming at V came to 6 bases and at J to 8 bases, leaving 11 bases not matched to a gene. This CDR3 contains 15 residues. The germline CDR1 and CDR2 sequences are SGHVS and FNYEAQ. The CDR3 sequence is CASSPGLAGFHEQFF. For the CDR3, the DNA is TGTGCCAGCAGTCCAGGGCTAGCGGGATTCCATGAGCAGTTCTTC.

This sequence joins TRBV27 and TRBJ2-7; D gene unclear. This CDR3 is built from 13 residues. Trimming took off 3 bases at V and 0 bases at J, with 6 bases between the two ends. Germline CDR1 and CDR2: MNHEY and SMNVEV (reference sequence). The CDR3 DNA sequence: TGTGCCAGCAGTTTCCGCGGCTCCTACGAGCAGTACTTC. This encodes CASSFRGSYEQYF.

The CDR3 sequence is CASSLEAGGGYGYTF. DNA of the CDR3: TGTGCCAGCAGCTTAGAGGCAGGGGGAGGCTATGGCTACACCTTC. The chain couples TRBV7-6 to TRBJ1-2; 7 nucleotides agree with TRBD1. The CDR3 sequence is 15 residues long. Trimming took 1 base from V and 4 from J; bases not matched to a gene: 6. Germline V gene lookup returns CDR1 SGHVS and CDR2 FNYEAQ.

The V gene is TRBV6-1, the J gene TRBJ2-7, with D maybe TRBD2 (6 bases). V lost 6 bases to trimming and J lost 6 bases, with 18 bases between them. CDR1 and CDR2 (germline): MNHNS, SASEGT. The CDR3 runs to 14 residues. The CDR3 DNA is TGTGCCAGCAGCCTACTAGCTAGCGAGTCCGAGCAGTACTTC. This codes for CASSLLASESEQYF.

V and J are TRBV2 and TRBJ2-2, with 7 nucleotides matching TRBD1. The CDR3 has 17 amino acids. CDR1 is SNHLY and CDR2 is FYNNEI in the germline V gene. Trimming removed 6 bases from V and 3 bases from J; junction bases left unmatched: 13. The CDR3 DNA reads TGTGCCAGCAGCGATACCGGGACAGAGGGTTACACCGGGGAGCTGTTTTTT. As protein: CASSDTGTEGYTGELFF.

The V gene is TRBV5-1, the J gene TRBJ2-1; weak D call: TRBD1 (6 bases). Germline-derived CDR1 and CDR2 are SGHRS and YFSETQ. The CDR3 is made up of 14 amino acids. V lost 0 bases and J 3 bases, leaving 7 bases between the germline ends. CDR3 loop: CASSLGTDYNEQFF. The CDR3 coding sequence is TGCGCCAGCAGCTTGGGGACAGACTACAATGAGCAGTTCTTC.

This rearrangement joins TRBV5-1 to TRBJ2-7; D is possibly TRBD1 (6 bases). V lost 0 bases, J lost 4 bases, and 8 bases lay in between. This CDR3 contains 13 residues. The V gene's germline CDR1 is SGHRS and CDR2 YFSETQ. The CDR3: CASSLDRAYEQYF. The CDR3 DNA follows: TGCGCCAGCAGCTTGGACAGGGCGTACGAGCAGTACTTC.

The CDR3 nucleotides read TGTGCCAGCAGATCGGACAGGGGGCGAGAGACCCAGTACTTC. This sequence encodes CASRSDRGRETQYF. J is TRBJ2-5 and V is TRBV6-4, with 11 nucleotides matching TRBD1. Trimming took 6 bases from V and 4 from J; bases not matched to a gene: 4. The CDR3 runs to 14 residues. Germline V gene sequence: CDR1 MRHNA, CDR2 SNTAGT.

The chain carries TRBV6-1 and TRBJ1-1, with D uncertain. CDR3 length equals 12 residues. Trimming pared 5 bases from V and 3 bases from J, leaving 7 bases between. The germline V gene has CDR1 MNHNS and CDR2 SASEGT. CDR3 DNA: TGTGCCAGCAGTCCCTTAGACACTGAAGCTTTCTTT. Its protein is CASSPLDTEAFF.

The CDR3 loop is CASSQTETNTEAFF. CDR3 nucleotide sequence: TGCGCCAGCAGCCAAACCGAGACGAACACTGAAGCTTTCTTT. The chain employs TRBV4-1 and TRBJ1-1; D is undetermined. Germline V gene data show CDR1 as MGHRA and CDR2 as YSYEKL. CDR3 length equals 14 residues. V was shortened by 2 bases and J by 1 base, with 8 bases between the two germline ends.

The V call is TRBV7-2, the J call TRBJ2-3; 9 bases are a match to TRBD2. The V segment lost 6 bases and the J segment 5 bases; nucleotides outside the gene matches: 3. The CDR3 totals 13 residues. Per the germline V gene, CDR1 is SGHTA and CDR2 is FQGNSA. CDR3 DNA: TGTGCCAGCAGGATAGCGGGAGAAGATACGCAGTATTTT. It codes for CASRIAGEDTQYF.

On this clone: Other DNA sequences from this sample encode an identical CDR3 as well. The chain is built from TRBV27 and TRBJ2-7; a weak D match, TRBD2 (5 bases). The CDR3 is 12 residues long. Germline V gene sequence: CDR1 MNHEY, CDR2 SMNVEV (reference sequence). Trimming pared 2 bases from V and 4 bases from J, leaving 6 bases between. DNA for the CDR3: TGTGCCAGCAGTTTACCGGGATACGAGCAGTACTTC. Residues: CASSLPGYEQYF.

The chain couples TRBV28 to TRBJ1-1; possibly TRBD1 for D (6 bases). Germline V gene data show CDR1 as MDHEN and CDR2 as SYDVKM. Trimming shortened V by 8 bases and J by 3 bases, and 10 bases separated the two germline ends. CDR3 length equals 12 residues. In nucleotides, the CDR3 is TGTGCCAGCGATGAGGGGGACACTGAAGCTTTCTTT. This gives the protein CASDEGDTEAFF.